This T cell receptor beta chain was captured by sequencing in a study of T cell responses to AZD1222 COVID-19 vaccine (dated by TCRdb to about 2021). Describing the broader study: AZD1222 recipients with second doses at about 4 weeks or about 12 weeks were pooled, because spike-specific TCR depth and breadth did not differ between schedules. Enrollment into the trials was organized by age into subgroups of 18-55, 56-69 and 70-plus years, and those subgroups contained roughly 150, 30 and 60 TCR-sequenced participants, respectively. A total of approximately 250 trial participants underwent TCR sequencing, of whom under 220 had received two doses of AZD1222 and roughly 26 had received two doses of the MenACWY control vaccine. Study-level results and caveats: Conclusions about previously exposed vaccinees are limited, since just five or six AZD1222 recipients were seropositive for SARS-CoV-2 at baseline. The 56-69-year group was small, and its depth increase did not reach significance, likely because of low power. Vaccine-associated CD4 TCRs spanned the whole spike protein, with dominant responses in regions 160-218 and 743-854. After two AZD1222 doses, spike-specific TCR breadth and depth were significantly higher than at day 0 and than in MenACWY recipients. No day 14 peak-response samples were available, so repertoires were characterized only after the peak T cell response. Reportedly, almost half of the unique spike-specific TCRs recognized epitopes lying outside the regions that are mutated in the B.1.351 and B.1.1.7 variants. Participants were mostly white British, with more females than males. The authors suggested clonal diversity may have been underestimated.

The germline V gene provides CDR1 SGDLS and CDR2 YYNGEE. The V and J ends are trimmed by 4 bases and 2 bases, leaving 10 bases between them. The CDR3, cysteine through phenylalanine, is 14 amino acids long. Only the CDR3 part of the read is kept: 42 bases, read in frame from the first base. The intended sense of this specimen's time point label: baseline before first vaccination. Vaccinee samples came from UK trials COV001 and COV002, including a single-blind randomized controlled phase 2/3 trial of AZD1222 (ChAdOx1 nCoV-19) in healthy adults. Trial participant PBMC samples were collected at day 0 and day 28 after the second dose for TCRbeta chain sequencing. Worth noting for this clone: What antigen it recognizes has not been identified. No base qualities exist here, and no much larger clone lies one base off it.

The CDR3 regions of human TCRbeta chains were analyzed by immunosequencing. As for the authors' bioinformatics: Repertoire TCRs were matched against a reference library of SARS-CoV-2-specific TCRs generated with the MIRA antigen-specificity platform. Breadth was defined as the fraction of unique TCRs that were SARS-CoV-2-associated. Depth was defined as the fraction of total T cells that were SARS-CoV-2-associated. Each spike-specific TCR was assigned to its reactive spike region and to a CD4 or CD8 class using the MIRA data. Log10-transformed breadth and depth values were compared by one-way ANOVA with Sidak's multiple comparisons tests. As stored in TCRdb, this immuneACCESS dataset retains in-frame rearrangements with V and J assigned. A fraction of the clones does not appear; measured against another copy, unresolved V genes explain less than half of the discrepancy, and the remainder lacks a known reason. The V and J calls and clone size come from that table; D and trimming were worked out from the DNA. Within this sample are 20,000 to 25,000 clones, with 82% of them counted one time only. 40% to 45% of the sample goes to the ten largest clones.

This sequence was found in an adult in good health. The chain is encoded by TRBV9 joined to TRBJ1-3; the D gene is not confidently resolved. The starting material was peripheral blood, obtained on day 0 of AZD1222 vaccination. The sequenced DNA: TGTGCCAGCAGCCCCGGTCATGCTGGAAACACCATATATTTT. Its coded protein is CASSPGHAGNTIYF.